This T cell receptor beta chain was documented in a study of T cell repertoires in cytomegalovirus infection. As for the study in general: Both recently identified HLA-C-restricted and well-studied HLA-B-restricted CMV epitopes were used in the study. Public TCR beta signatures provided an indication of both CMV infection and a matching HLA type.

One entry per CDR3 protein results from TCRdb running MiXCR on the reads. The table lists some 200,000 distinct CDR3 sequences, 38% of them singletons, with approximately 60% in the top ten. Notes on the study in general: CMV-specific TCR beta clonotypes restricted by HLA-C dominated the ex vivo response.

Regarding this clonotype: Its antigen remains unknown. One end of the junction fails to match germline, which may point to a read error.

The CDR3 is 14 residues long. Per the germline V gene, CDR1 is MNHNY and CDR2 is SVGAGI (reference sequence). The chain carries TRBV6-6 and TRBJ1-1; D gene uncertain. The receptor was derived from a human donor in good health (CMV status not recorded). Some clones in this sample may be carry-over from other donors' samples. The material sequenced was CD8+ T cells from cultured PBMCs, taken from culture after CMV antigen stimulation. This chain's CDR3 is CASSLERGNPEAFF. For the CDR3, the DNA is TGTGCCAGCAGCCTCGAGCGAGGGAACCCTGAAGCTTTCTTT.